This T cell receptor beta chain was sequenced during a study of CD8 T cells in ankylosing spondylitis. This clonotype was seen only a few times. Its specificity is unknown. Each TCR beta library was made by quantitative 5'-RACE that incorporated molecular barcodes. TCRdb fed the 5' RACE reads into MiXCR, producing one record per CDR3 protein. Of fewer than 35,000 distinct CDR3 sequences in the sample, less than 40% were seen once. V lost 4 bases and J 5 bases, leaving 15 bases between the germline ends. CDR1 is LNHDA, CDR2 SQIVND, per germline (reference sequence). The length of the CDR3 is 15 residues. Study observations and caveats: Reactive arthritis synovial fluid and blood previously showed some of these motif variants.

The specimen sequenced was synovial fluid, either unsorted or a sorted T cell fraction (not recorded which). This TCR was sampled from a male donor with ankylosing spondylitis. The chain carries TRBV19 and TRBJ2-1; weak D call: TRBD1 (6 bases). CDR3 nucleotides: TGTGCCAGTAGTACCCGGGACACTAAGGACAATGAGCAGTTCTTC. Its protein is CASSTRDTKDNEQFF.